The rows below give T cell receptor beta chains drawn from one sample of a study of regulatory T cells in long-lasting Graves disease. Each CDR3 protein gets one entry after TCRdb re-called the multiplex PCR reads with MiXCR. The sample shows 500,000 or so distinct CDR3 sequences, about a sixth of them seen only once. The sample was also linked to a second study, of T cells in Graves' hyperthyroidism and ophthalmopathy.

Material: peripheral blood mononuclear cells (PBMCs), obtained at new diagnosis, from a patient treated with antithyroid drugs. These receptors all stem from a middle-aged man with Graves disease. CDR3s include the opening cysteine and the closing phenylalanine or tryptophan. D genes are given only for firm matches. Not every row has a clone size; where given, it reads once, few, many or a size class.

cdr3_length: 12; j_call: TRBJ2-3; d_call: NA; clone_size: NA; v_call: TRBV20-1; cdr3_aa: CSARVPQGPQYF; cdr3_nt: TGCAGTGCTAGGGTGCCCCAGGGGCCGCAGTATTTT
cdr3_length: 14; j_call: TRBJ1-3; d_call: NA; clone_size: many; v_call: TRBV7-8; cdr3_aa: CASSSREPGNTIYF; cdr3_nt: TGTGCCAGCAGCTCACGGGAGCCTGGAAACACCATATATTTT
cdr3_length: 12; j_call: TRBJ1-4; d_call: NA; clone_size: few; v_call: TRBV7-9; cdr3_aa: CATRQANEKLFF; cdr3_nt: TGTGCCACTCGGCAGGCTAATGAAAAACTGTTTTTT
cdr3_length: 14; j_call: TRBJ1-2; d_call: TRBD1; clone_size: few; v_call: TRBV6-1; cdr3_aa: CASSAGQGGYGHTF; cdr3_nt: TGTGCCAGCAGTGCAGGACAGGGCGGCTATGGCCACACCTTC
cdr3_length: 14; j_call: TRBJ1-5; d_call: NA; clone_size: many; v_call: TRBV3-1; cdr3_aa: CASSQDVVHQPQHF; cdr3_nt: TGTGCCAGCAGCCAAGATGTGGTACATCAGCCCCAGCATTTT
cdr3_length: 14; j_call: TRBJ2-5; d_call: TRBD1; clone_size: many; v_call: TRBV5-1; cdr3_aa: CASSQPGQGETQYF; cdr3_nt: TGCGCCAGCAGCCAACCGGGACAGGGGGAGACCCAGTACTTC
cdr3_length: 13; j_call: TRBJ2-7; d_call: NA; clone_size: many; v_call: TRBV28; cdr3_aa: CASSFLDSYEQYF; cdr3_nt: TGTGCCAGCAGTTTCCTAGACTCCTACGAGCAGTACTTC
cdr3_length: 15; j_call: TRBJ2-1; d_call: TRBD2; clone_size: NA; v_call: TRBV7-3; cdr3_aa: CASSLPGLVPNEQFF; cdr3_nt: TGTGCCAGCAGCTTACCGGGACTAGTCCCTAATGAGCAGTTCTTC
cdr3_length: 13; j_call: TRBJ1-2; d_call: NA; clone_size: NA; v_call: TRBV7-8; cdr3_aa: CASSLGARGGYTF; cdr3_nt: TGTGCCAGCAGCTTAGGGGCACGGGGGGGCTACACCTTC
cdr3_length: 17; j_call: TRBJ2-2; d_call: TRBD2; clone_size: many; v_call: TRBV7-8; cdr3_aa: CASSLTRLAGVGGELFF; cdr3_nt: TGTGCCAGCAGCTTAACCCGACTAGCGGGAGTTGGCGGGGAGCTGTTTTTT
cdr3_length: 17; j_call: TRBJ1-1; d_call: TRBD1; clone_size: NA; v_call: TRBV28; cdr3_aa: CASSRDRGPEGNTEAFF; cdr3_nt: TGTGCCAGCTCCCGGGACAGGGGTCCCGAGGGGAACACTGAAGCTTTCTTT
cdr3_length: 11; j_call: TRBJ2-3; d_call: NA; clone_size: few; v_call: TRBV12-3/TRBV12-4; cdr3_aa: CASSFTDMQYF; cdr3_nt: TGTGCCAGCAGCTTCACAGATATGCAGTATTTT
cdr3_length: 14; j_call: TRBJ1-1; d_call: NA; clone_size: many; v_call: TRBV5-1; cdr3_aa: CASSPRRDNTEAFF; cdr3_nt: TGCGCCAGCAGCCCGAGACGGGATAACACTGAAGCTTTCTTT
cdr3_length: 15; j_call: TRBJ2-5; d_call: TRBD1; clone_size: many; v_call: TRBV2; cdr3_aa: CASSGRTGPRETQYF; cdr3_nt: TGTGCCAGCAGTGGTCGGACAGGGCCCCGGGAGACCCAGTACTTC
cdr3_length: 13; j_call: TRBJ2-1; d_call: NA; clone_size: many; v_call: TRBV9; cdr3_aa: CASSVGGKEVQFF; cdr3_nt: TGTGCCAGCAGCGTAGGAGGGAAAGAAGTGCAGTTCTTC
cdr3_length: 15; j_call: TRBJ2-1; d_call: NA; clone_size: NA; v_call: TRBV27; cdr3_aa: CASSLLADTYNEQFF; cdr3_nt: TGTGCCAGCAGTTTACTCGCTGATACTTACAATGAGCAGTTCTTC
cdr3_length: 12; j_call: TRBJ2-2; d_call: NA; clone_size: many; v_call: TRBV10-3; cdr3_aa: CAISEGTGELFF; cdr3_nt: TGTGCCATCAGTGAGGGAACCGGGGAGCTGTTTTTT
cdr3_length: 18; j_call: TRBJ2-7; d_call: NA; clone_size: few; v_call: TRBV5-1; cdr3_aa: CASSPDLRGGHHSYEQYF; cdr3_nt: TGCGCCAGCAGCCCAGATTTGAGAGGGGGGCATCACTCCTACGAGCAGTACTTC
cdr3_length: 16; j_call: TRBJ2-1; d_call: TRBD2; clone_size: NA; v_call: TRBV5-1; cdr3_aa: CASRGRGLGSKHEQFF; cdr3_nt: TGCGCCAGCAGGGGGAGGGGACTAGGGAGTAAGCATGAGCAGTTCTTC
cdr3_length: 14; j_call: TRBJ2-5; d_call: TRBD1; clone_size: NA; v_call: TRBV29-1; cdr3_aa: CSVASGQSLETQYF; cdr3_nt: TGCAGCGTCGCCTCGGGACAGAGCCTAGAGACCCAGTACTTC
cdr3_length: 12; j_call: TRBJ2-7; d_call: NA; clone_size: many; v_call: TRBV28; cdr3_aa: CASSSSLQEQYF; cdr3_nt: TGTGCCAGCAGTTCCTCCCTACAGGAACAGTACTTC
cdr3_length: 16; j_call: TRBJ2-7; d_call: TRBD1; clone_size: many; v_call: TRBV9; cdr3_aa: CASSEGPGQGSYEQYF; cdr3_nt: TGTGCCAGCAGCGAGGGTCCGGGACAGGGAAGCTACGAGCAGTACTTC
cdr3_length: 15; j_call: TRBJ2-1; d_call: NA; clone_size: NA; v_call: TRBV3-1; cdr3_aa: CASSRDQRGFNEQFF; cdr3_nt: TGTGCCAGCAGCCGAGATCAGAGGGGATTTAATGAGCAGTTCTTC
cdr3_length: 13; j_call: TRBJ1-2; d_call: TRBD1; clone_size: few; v_call: TRBV27; cdr3_aa: CASTDREGYGYTF; cdr3_nt: TGTGCCAGCACCGACAGGGAGGGGTATGGCTACACCTTC
cdr3_length: 15; j_call: TRBJ2-1; d_call: NA; clone_size: NA; v_call: TRBV6-1; cdr3_aa: CASSPRGPLGDEQFF; cdr3_nt: TGTGCCAGCAGCCCCAGGGGCCCCCTTGGCGATGAGCAGTTCTTC
cdr3_length: 15; j_call: TRBJ2-3; d_call: TRBD2; clone_size: many; v_call: TRBV11-1; cdr3_aa: CASSHTSGRTDTQYF; cdr3_nt: TGTGCCAGCAGCCACACTAGCGGGAGGACCGATACGCAGTATTTT
cdr3_length: 12; j_call: TRBJ2-7; d_call: NA; clone_size: many; v_call: TRBV20-1; cdr3_aa: CSARDLEREQYF; cdr3_nt: NA